Sequencing of this T cell receptor (beta chain) was carried out in a study of beta chain features in type 1 diabetes. V lost 4 bases to trimming and J lost 6 bases, with 14 bases between them. Germline assignment: CDR1 SQVTM and CDR2 ANQGSEA. This CDR3 comprises 13 residues. Study-wide findings and caveats: Researchers could not determine here whether HLA type influences TCRB rearrangement.

Expressed TCRB transcripts were sequenced because the isolated RNA had all been reverse transcribed beforehand. Generated by immunoSEQ multiplex PCR, the TCRdb table keeps only in-frame clones and is missing some. The table has roughly 370,000 clones, around 13% seen once. On this clone: Its antigen remains unidentified.

The rearrangement links TRBV29-1 to TRBJ2-3, with no clear D. The receptor was derived from a man aged 30-40 years in good health. Sequencing was done on a sample of naive CD4+ T cells from blood. This chain's CDR3 is CSVVEGGHDTQYF. The CDR3 bases are TGCAGCGTTGTCGAAGGTGGGCATGATACGCAGTATTTT.